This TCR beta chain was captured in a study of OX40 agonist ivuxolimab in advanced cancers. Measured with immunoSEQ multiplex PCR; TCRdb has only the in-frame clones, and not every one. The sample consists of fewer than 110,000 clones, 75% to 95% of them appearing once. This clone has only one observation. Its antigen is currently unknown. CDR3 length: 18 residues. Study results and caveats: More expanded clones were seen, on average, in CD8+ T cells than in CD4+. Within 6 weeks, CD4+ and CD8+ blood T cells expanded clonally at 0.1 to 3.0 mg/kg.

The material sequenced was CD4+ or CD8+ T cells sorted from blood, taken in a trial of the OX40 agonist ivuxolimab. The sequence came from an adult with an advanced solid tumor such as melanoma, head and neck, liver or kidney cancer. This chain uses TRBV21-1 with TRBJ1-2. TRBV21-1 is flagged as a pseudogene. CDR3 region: CASSKQKRIQIFNYGYTF. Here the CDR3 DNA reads TGTGCCAGCAGCAAACAAAAGAGGATACAGATCTTTAACTATGGCTACACCTTC.